The clone carrying this T cell receptor (beta chain) is a singleton in its sample. Its antigen is unknown. The record originates from a study of cytomegalovirus exposure and HLA in healthy donors. Study-level points and caveats: Despite most TCR sequences being rare, some public TCRs occurred in many donors. It was confirmed in vitro that a few of the CMV-associated chains were specific for CMV antigens. Several of the most significant clusters appeared linked to common viral pathogens, based on a later analysis.

Amplification used 60 Vbeta primers and 13 Jbeta primers. Data came from immunoSEQ multiplex PCR; TCRdb stores just in-frame clones and leaves some out. The data hold approximately 150,000 clones, with about four fifths observed a single time. The ends lost 7 bases at V and 4 bases at J; junction bases unmatched: 9. This CDR3 comprises 14 residues. Per the germline V gene, CDR1 is MNHNY and CDR2 is SVGAGI (reference sequence). The TCR was taken from a man aged 40-55 years in good health and CMV-seronegative. The specimen was PBMCs. The chain joins TRBV6-6 to TRBJ2-7; 8 positions match TRBD2. CDR3 in amino acids: CASTPVSGAYEQYF. Written as DNA, the CDR3 is TGTGCCAGCACCCCGGTTAGCGGGGCTTACGAGCAGTACTTC.